These 32 T cell receptor beta chains originate from one sample sequenced in a study of shared T cell receptors in the human thymus. Repertoires were generated with immunoSEQ multiplex PCR, while TCRdb's copy carries only in-frame clones and drops some. The table lists 700,000 or so clones, around 85% of them singletons. Another study also made use of these data, one on human thymus T cells.

The material sequenced was thymocytes. Source of these receptors: a girl under three years old with a congenital heart defect.

A few counts support this clone. This chain links TRBV10-1 with TRBJ1-1; D is unclear. Trimming left V 4 bases short and J 1 base short, with 13 bases between. Germline lookup yields CDR1 WNHNN and CDR2 SYGVQD (reference sequence). There are 15 residues in the CDR3. The CDR3 DNA follows: TGCGCCAGCAGTGGAGATCACCTGCCGAACACTGAAGCTTTCTTT. It encodes CASSGDHLPNTEAFF.

V usage is TRBV19 and J usage is TRBJ2-7; TRBD2 might be the D (5 bases). The CDR3 sequence is 16 residues long. CDR1 and CDR2 (germline): LNHDA, SQIVND (reference sequence). V gave up 2 bases and J gave up 5 bases, with 19 bases separating them. The CDR3 region has the DNA TGTGCCAGTAGTATACCGAGTGGAGGCAATATACACGAGCAGTACTTC. It translates to CASSIPSGGNIHEQYF.

This chain connects TRBV12-5 to TRBJ2-5; 9 nucleotides agree with TRBD1. The J call could be wrong; TRBJ2-7 is a better fit for the DNA end. The CDR3 contains 17 residues. Germline V gene sequence: CDR1 LGHNT, CDR2 FRNRAP. The CDR3 sequence is CASGVTERTGVPYEQYF. DNA for the CDR3: TGTGCTAGTGGCGTGACGGAACGGACAGGGGTTCCCTACGAGCAGTACTTC.

The chain links TRBV12-5 to TRBJ1-2; TRBD1 matches at 7 bases. The V gene end was trimmed by 1 base and the J gene end by 8 bases; junction bases not matched to a gene: 10. The CDR3 has 15 amino acids. CDR1 and CDR2 from the germline V gene are LGHNT and FRNRAP. CDR3 DNA sequence: TGTGCTAGTGGTTTGGCCGACAGGGAATTAGAAGGCTACACCTTC. Encoded protein: CASGLADRELEGYTF.

The chain has TRBV2 and TRBJ2-3; 10 nucleotides match TRBD2. V lost 1 base, J lost 7 bases, and 20 bases stayed unmatched. From germline, CDR1 is SNHLY and CDR2 FYNNEI. This CDR3 comprises 20 residues. The CDR3: CASSEEGRASGGQLAYTQYF. Written as DNA, the CDR3 is TGTGCCAGCAGTGAAGAAGGCCGGGCTAGCGGGGGCCAACTGGCATATACGCAGTATTTT.

The rearrangement uses TRBV6-4 and TRBJ2-1; TRBD2 aligns across 9 bases. Looked up from germline, CDR1 is MRHNA and CDR2 is SNTAGT. The CDR3 runs to 15 residues. Germline trimming cut 1 base from V and 7 bases from J; bases unmatched to any gene: 5. The CDR3 reads CASSDFGGGGNEQFF. The CDR3 DNA reads as TGTGCCAGCAGTGACTTCGGCGGGGGGGGAAATGAGCAGTTCTTC.

The chain recombines TRBV13 with TRBJ2-7; 7 bases align to TRBD2. Germline CDR1 is PRHDT and CDR2 is FYEKMQ (reference sequence). The CDR3 length is 14 residues. Germline trimming cut 0 bases from V and 1 base from J; bases unmatched to any gene: 0. The CDR3 here is CASSLGGGSYEQYF. DNA of the CDR3: TGTGCCAGCAGCTTAGGGGGGGGGTCCTACGAGCAGTACTTC.

The chain is built from TRBV19 and TRBJ1-2; perhaps TRBD1 as D (5 bases). Trimming stripped 3 bases from V and 3 bases from J, with 17 bases between. This CDR3 has 16 residues. Germline V gene lookup returns CDR1 LNHDA and CDR2 SQIVND (reference sequence). The DNA of the CDR3 is TGTGCCAGTAGTATGAACAGGAGGGGTTCCTACTATGGCTACACCTTC. Its translation is CASSMNRRGSYYGYTF.

The chain couples TRBV7-8 to TRBJ2-3; 15 positions match TRBD2. The V gene end was trimmed by 5 bases and the J gene end by 0 bases; junction bases not matched to a gene: 9. CDR1 and CDR2 (germline): SGHVS, FQNEAQ. The CDR3 has 19 amino acids. The CDR3 reads CASSLSPGTSGRSTDTQYF. The DNA of the CDR3 is TGTGCCAGCAGCCTTAGCCCCGGGACTAGCGGGAGGAGCACAGATACGCAGTATTTT.

Notes on this clone: Other nucleotide sequences in the sample specify the same CDR3. The rearrangement joins TRBV5-1 to TRBJ1-6; tentative D call: TRBD1 (5 bases). In germline, CDR1 is SGHRS, CDR2 YFSETQ. There are 17 residues in the CDR3. V was pared by 2 bases and J by 13 bases, with 25 bases between. The chain's CDR3 is CASSFSARALKESPLHF. The CDR3 DNA reads TGCGCCAGCAGCTTCTCAGCCAGGGCCCTTAAAGAATCCCCCCTCCACTTT. Drawing the rest from reference TRBV5-1 and TRBJ1-6, the complete variable domain is KAGVTQTPRYLIKTRGQQVTLSCSPISGHRSVSWYQQTPGQGLQFLFEYFSETQRNKGNFPGRFSGRQFSNSRSEMNVSTLELGDSALYLCASSFSARALKESPLHFGNGTRLTVT.

This chain connects TRBV7-9 to TRBJ2-5; the match to TRBD1 covers 8 bases. This CDR3 contains 15 residues. Germline lookup yields CDR1 SEHNR and CDR2 FQNEAQ (reference sequence). V was clipped by 3 bases and J by 5 bases; unmatched bases: 8. The CDR3 DNA sequence: TGTGCCAGCAGCTTGGTGCAGGGGGCAGGGGAGACCCAGTACTTC. It codes for CASSLVQGAGETQYF.

This chain connects TRBV6-1 to TRBJ2-1, with unresolved D. Germline-derived CDR1 and CDR2 are MNHNS and SASEGT. Trimming pared 1 base from V and 0 bases from J, leaving 7 bases between. This CDR3 contains 15 residues. The CDR3 region is CASSEEESSYNEQFF. The DNA for the CDR3 is TGTGCCAGCAGTGAAGAAGAGAGCTCCTACAATGAGCAGTTCTTC.

The chain joins TRBV27 to TRBJ2-4; 7 bases line up with TRBD1. In germline, CDR1 is MNHEY, CDR2 SMNVEV (reference sequence). The J segment lost 15 bases and the V segment lost 5 bases, leaving 7 bases of the junction unmatched. The CDR3 has 11 residues. This CDR3 is CASSPGQVWYF. The CDR3 bases are TGTGCCAGCAGTCCCGGACAGGTCTGGTACTTC.

V gene TRBV7-2 combines with J gene TRBJ2-2; 8 nucleotides match TRBD2. The CDR3 is 17 residues long. Germline assignment: CDR1 SGHTA and CDR2 FQGNSA. J gave up 6 bases and V 2 bases, and 11 bases lay outside the gene matches. CDR3 sequence: CASSLRGDGGVSGELFF. As DNA, the CDR3 is TGTGCCAGCAGCTTAAGAGGGGACGGGGGGGTTTCCGGGGAGCTGTTTTTT.

The chain carries TRBV7-8 and TRBJ2-5; 8 nucleotides align to TRBD1. Germline assignment: CDR1 SGHVS and CDR2 FQNEAQ. This CDR3 is built from 17 residues. V trimming: 1 base; J trimming: 5 bases; junction bases outside the gene matches: 12. CDR3 sequence (DNA): TGTGCCAGCAGCTTAGGAACGATCTCAGGGGGCAGCGAGACCCAGTACTTC. Translated: CASSLGTISGGSETQYF.

The chain joins TRBV4-1 to TRBJ1-6, with unresolved D. Germline assignment: CDR1 MGHRA and CDR2 YSYEKL. Trimming pared 2 bases from V and 10 bases from J, leaving 18 bases between. CDR3 length equals 16 residues. The CDR3, as DNA: TGCGCCAGCAGCCAAATAAAAGGCAGGTACCTGTCACCCCTCCACTTT. It codes for CASSQIKGRYLSPLHF.

V is TRBV15 and J is TRBJ2-5; possible D gene TRBD2, 7 bases. CDR3 length equals 15 residues. Germline CDR1 LNHNV, CDR2 YYDKDF (reference sequence). V lost 3 bases and J lost 2, with 13 bases in between. In DNA form, the CDR3 reads TGTGCCACCAGCAGCTACGGGGGGACACAAGAGACCCAGTACTTC. It specifies CATSSYGGTQETQYF.

The chain links TRBV28 to TRBJ2-7; TRBD1 agrees at 10 bases. The CDR3 has 16 residues. Germline V gene lookup returns CDR1 MDHEN and CDR2 SYDVKM. V trimming: 4 bases; J trimming: 0 bases; junction bases outside the gene matches: 6. The CDR3 nucleotides read TGTGCCAGCAGTTCAGAGGGACAGGGGAACTCCTACGAGCAGTACTTC. Its protein product is CASSSEGQGNSYEQYF.

The chain carries TRBV19 and TRBJ2-3; 9 bases are shared with TRBD2. Germline values: CDR1 LNHDA, CDR2 SQIVND (reference sequence). This CDR3 contains 14 residues. Unmatched junction bases numbered 1, after V lost 4 bases and J lost 2 bases. CDR3: CASSTSGATDTQYF. CDR3 in DNA: TGTGCCAGTAGTACTAGCGGGGCCACAGATACGCAGTATTTT.

This clone came up once. This sequence joins TRBV10-2 and TRBJ2-5; D may be TRBD2 (7 bases). This CDR3 is built from 16 residues. The V gene's germline CDR1 is WSHSY and CDR2 SAAADI. V lost 2 bases and J lost 3, with 16 bases in between. CDR3 in DNA: TGCGCCAGCAGTGAGGGAGGGGGGGGCCCTAAAGAGACCCAGTACTTC. It encodes CASSEGGGGPKETQYF.

The chain carries TRBV28 and TRBJ2-3, with D possibly TRBD1 on 6 matching bases. Trimming pared 0 bases from V and 1 base from J, leaving 11 bases between. The CDR3 is 16 amino acids. The germline V gene has CDR1 MDHEN and CDR2 SYDVKM. The CDR3, as DNA: TGTGCCAGCAGTTTATGGAGGGGGAATCGCACAGATACGCAGTATTTT. This gives the protein CASSLWRGNRTDTQYF.

CDR3 coding DNA: TGTGCCACCAGCAGAAACAGGGAGGGGAATACCGGGGAGCTGTTTTTT. Its protein is CATSRNREGNTGELFF. The chain joins TRBV15 to TRBJ2-2, with D perhaps matching TRBD2 (7 bases). The CDR3 has 16 amino acids. Trimming stripped 2 bases from V and 5 bases from J, with 15 bases between. Germline lookup yields CDR1 LNHNV and CDR2 YYDKDF (reference sequence).

This sequence joins TRBV7-2 and TRBJ1-2; 8 positions match TRBD1. Germline V lookup: CDR1 SGHTA, CDR2 FQGNSA. V was pared by 4 bases and J by 4 bases, with 14 bases of the junction left unmatched. The CDR3 runs to 17 residues. CDR3 in amino acids: CASSSPNPGGVPYGYTF. The CDR3 nucleotides are TGTGCCAGCAGCTCACCCAACCCAGGGGGCGTTCCCTATGGCTACACCTTC.

The gene calls are TRBV29-1 and TRBJ1-2, with 7 bases identical to TRBD1. Germline lookup yields CDR1 SQVTM and CDR2 ANQGSEA. The CDR3 consists of 14 residues. The J segment lost 4 bases and the V segment lost 2 bases, leaving 7 bases of the junction unmatched. CDR3: CSVERGQTTYGYTF. CDR3 sequence (DNA): TGCAGCGTTGAAAGGGGACAGACTACCTATGGCTACACCTTC. The whole variable domain, filled in from reference TRBV29-1 and TRBJ1-2, reads SAVISQKPSRDICQRGTSLTIQCQVDSQVTMMFWYRQQPGQSLTLIATANQGSEATYESGFVIDKFPISRPNLTFSTLTVSNMSPEDSSIYLCSVERGQTTYGYTFGSGTRLTVV.

This chain joins TRBV4-1 and TRBJ2-7, with TRBD1 matching over 9 bases. The CDR3 sequence is 16 residues long. V trimming: 4 bases; J trimming: 3 bases; junction bases outside the gene matches: 10. Per the germline V gene, CDR1 is MGHRA and CDR2 is YSYEKL. CDR3 protein: CASSPATGGLGYEQYF. Here the CDR3 DNA reads TGCGCCAGCAGCCCTGCTACAGGGGGCCTAGGCTACGAGCAGTACTTC.

This sequence joins TRBV5-1 and TRBJ1-1; D is unresolved. The CDR3 covers 16 residues. Trimming left V 0 bases short and J 10 bases short, with 22 bases between. Germline-derived CDR1 and CDR2 are SGHRS and YFSETQ. CDR3 DNA sequence: TGCGCCAGCAGCTTGGTAGCTTTCGGGTCGTGGCGTGGAGCTTTCTTT. This sequence encodes CASSLVAFGSWRGAFF.

The chain uses TRBV2 and TRBJ1-1; D might be TRBD1 (5 bases). This CDR3 comprises 22 residues. V was cut by 5 bases and J by 0 bases, with 34 bases left in between. The V gene's germline CDR1 is SNHLY and CDR2 FYNNEI. For the CDR3, the DNA is TGTGCCAGCAGTCCAAACCCCAGCAGCGAGACTCCTTCCCCAGGGATGAACACTGAAGCTTTCTTT. Its translation: CASSPNPSSETPSPGMNTEAFF.

J is TRBJ1-1 and V is TRBV18; the D is unclear. CDR1 is KGHSH and CDR2 is LQKENI in the germline V gene. The CDR3 spans 14 residues. Trimming cost V 3 bases and J 4 bases, with 12 bases left between them. The CDR3 DNA is TGTGCCAGCTCACCGAGGAAGGAAGGCACTGAAGCTTTCTTT. Residues: CASSPRKEGTEAFF. The full variable domain, with the rest looked up from reference TRBV18 and TRBJ1-1, is NAGVMQNPRHLVRRRGQEARLRCSPMKGHSHVYWYRQLPEEGLKFMVYLQKENIIDESGMPKERFSAEFPKEGPSILRIQQVVRGDSAAYFCASSPRKEGTEAFFGQGTRLTVV.

This chain connects TRBV27 to TRBJ2-4; D unclear. The CDR3 totals 16 residues. Trimming removed 7 bases from V and 0 bases from J, with 16 bases in between. Germline-derived CDR1 and CDR2 are MNHEY and SMNVEV (reference sequence). This chain's CDR3 is CASTHPYLLAKNIQYF. The CDR3, as DNA: TGTGCCAGCACCCATCCTTACTTGCTAGCCAAAAACATTCAGTACTTC.

The chain joins TRBV6-5 to TRBJ1-5; D unresolved. The CDR3 runs 16 residues. V was trimmed by 2 bases and J by 0 bases, leaving 11 bases between them. Germline V gene sequence: CDR1 MNHEY, CDR2 SVGAGI. The CDR3 region is CASSYPREISNQPQHF. The CDR3 DNA reads TGTGCCAGCAGTTACCCGAGGGAGATTAGCAATCAGCCCCAGCATTTT.

This clone occurred once. This chain links TRBV7-9 with TRBJ2-1; a possible D gene is TRBD2 (7 bases). The CDR3 consists of 17 residues. Germline assignment: CDR1 SEHNR and CDR2 FQNEAQ (reference sequence). Trimming took off 2 bases at V and 8 bases at J, with 22 bases between the two ends. CDR3 in DNA: TGTGCCAGCAGCTTAAAGGGTGGGGCGGGGGCGGTCGATGAGCAGTTCTTC. Protein sequence: CASSLKGGAGAVDEQFF.

CDR3: CASSQRLAGSTDTQYF. The CDR3 bases are TGTGCCAGCAGCCAGAGACTAGCGGGGAGCACAGATACGCAGTATTTT. The chain joins TRBV7-6 to TRBJ2-3; 11 bases agree with TRBD2. CDR1 is SGHVS, CDR2 FNYEAQ, per germline. The V segment lost 5 bases and the J segment 0 bases; nucleotides outside the gene matches: 4. This CDR3 has 16 residues.